This TCR beta chain is drawn from a study of CD8 T cells in Susac syndrome. Random hexamers were used to reverse transcribe an amount of roughly 0.45 to 1 ug RNA. TCRdb passed the immunoSEQ multiplex PCR reads through MiXCR, listing each CDR3 protein once. The profile covers under 85,000 distinct CDR3 sequences, with over 85% appearing a single time and 0.45% to 0.65% taken by the ten largest. The CDR3 loop spans 15 amino acids. The germline gives CDR1 SEHNR, CDR2 FQNEAQ (reference sequence). With 4 bases clipped from V and 5 bases from J, the junction kept 6 bases outside the gene matches. This chain uses TRBV7-9 with TRBJ2-1; 9 positions match TRBD1. The TCR comes from a human donor with multiple sclerosis. The sequenced sample was CD8+ T cells from PBMCs. Here the CDR3 reads CASSYPGQGHNEQFF. For the CDR3, the DNA is TGTGCCAGCAGCTATCCGGGACAGGGACACAATGAGCAGTTCTTC.